The source of this T cell receptor (beta chain) is a study of blood T cells in healthy people across ages. Germline V CDR1 and CDR2: ENHRY, SYGVKD. The V gene lost 2 bases and the J gene lost 8 bases, with 10 bases spanning the gap. This CDR3 contains 14 residues. This clonotype has just a few counts. Sample-barcoded 5' priming and a J-beta primer mix drove a second PCR of roughly 6 to 12 cycles. TCRdb used MiXCR to reprocess the 5' RACE reads, holding one entry per CDR3 protein. The profile shows roughly 730,000 distinct CDR3 sequences, roughly three fifths of them singletons. The receptor's source is a middle-aged man in good health. The rearrangement links TRBV10-3 to TRBJ1-6; no definite D call. The sample was blood. As DNA, the CDR3 is TGTGCCATCAGTGAGGACCCCCGGGATTCACCCCTCCACTTT. Translated: CAISEDPRDSPLHF.